These 10 T cell receptor beta chains were all obtained from the same sample, sequenced in a study of blood T cell repertoires in COVID-19 (dated by TCRdb to 2019 to 2021). The library was obtained by the immunoSEQ multiplex PCR assay. The immuneACCESS repertoire file appears here via TCRdb, limited to in-frame rearrangements. These files lack a portion of the clones; in checked studies, under half of the deficit traces to unresolved V genes, and the cause of the others is not known. Counted in this sample were tens of thousands of clones; about 91% of them appeared once. Jointly, the top ten make up under 6% of the sample. The specimen was peripheral blood. Receptors originate from a human donor in a cohort sampled during active COVID-19.

The CDR3 nucleotides are TGTGCCAGCTCACCGGAGCAAGCTCCTCCTAATGAAAAACTGTTTTTT. Translating gives CASSPEQAPPNEKLFF. The chain combines TRBV18 with TRBJ1-4; no definite D call. CDR1 is KGHSH and CDR2 is LQKENI in the germline V gene. This CDR3 is 16 amino acids long. V was cut by 3 bases and J by 3 bases, with 14 bases left in between. Looking up the rest from reference TRBV18 and TRBJ1-4 gives the full variable domain: NAGVMQNPRHLVRRRGQEARLRCSPMKGHSHVYWYRQLPEEGLKFMVYLQKENIIDESGMPKERFSAEFPKEGPSILRIQQVVRGDSAAYFCASSPEQAPPNEKLFFGSGTQLSVL.

The chain links TRBV19 to TRBJ2-5; D is possibly TRBD2 (8 bases). Trimming took 7 bases from V and 3 from J, leaving 15 bases between them. Germline CDR1 is LNHDA and CDR2 is SQIVND (reference sequence). This CDR3 region has 14 residues. The CDR3 sequence: CASTPGGTEETQYF. The CDR3 coding sequence is TGTGCCAGTACCCCGGGAGGGACAGAAGAGACCCAGTACTTC.

The chain recombines TRBV30 with TRBJ1-4; D unclear. This CDR3 has 11 residues. The germline V gene has CDR1 GTSNPN and CDR2 SVGIG (reference sequence). V was clipped by 5 bases and J by 5 bases, with 6 bases between them. CDR3 amino acids: CAWGKNEKLFF. DNA of the CDR3: TGTGCCTGGGGTAAAAATGAAAAACTGTTTTTT.

The V call is TRBV12-3 or TRBV12-4, the J call TRBJ2-4; 10 bases are a match to TRBD2. V gave up 6 bases and J gave up 9 bases; unmatched junction bases: 5. The CDR3 has 13 residues. For the CDR3, the DNA is TGTGCCAGCAGCCCCCGACTAGCGGGCATTCAGTACTTC. Its protein product is CASSPRLAGIQYF.

The V and J genes are TRBV5-1 and TRBJ2-1, with 9 positions matching TRBD2. Looked up from germline, CDR1 is SGHRS and CDR2 is YFSETQ. The V segment lost 4 bases and the J segment 2 bases; nucleotides outside the gene matches: 7. The CDR3 contains 16 residues. CDR3 amino acids: CASSTNLAGPYNEQFF. The CDR3 region has the DNA TGCGCCAGCAGCACTAACCTAGCGGGGCCCTACAATGAGCAGTTCTTC.

The rearrangement joins TRBV20-1 to TRBJ1-1; TRBD1 is a possible D gene (6 bases). Germline loops: CDR1 DFQATT, CDR2 SNEGSKA (reference sequence). Deletions cut 0 bases from V and 14 bases from J, with 13 bases between. This CDR3 has 11 residues. Written as DNA, the CDR3 is TGCAGTGCTAGAGATCTCGGGGGGCGGTTCTTT. This encodes CSARDLGGRFF.

The J gene is TRBJ1-1, the V gene TRBV10-3; no clear D gene. Trimming took off 2 bases at V and 8 bases at J, with 9 bases between the two ends. The germline CDR1 and CDR2 sequences are ENHRY and SYGVKD. CDR3 length: 12 amino acids. CDR3 in DNA: TGTGCCATCAGTGAGCTTATGGAGGAAGCTTTCTTT. Its translation: CAISELMEEAFF.

This rearrangement joins TRBV10-3 to TRBJ2-2, with no clear D. There are 16 residues in the CDR3. Germline V gene data show CDR1 as ENHRY and CDR2 as SYGVKD. V was cut by 3 bases and J by 5 bases, with 16 bases left in between. The CDR3 coding sequence is TGTGCCATCAGTGACTTACCCCAATCAGGAACCGGGGAGCTGTTTTTT. This codes for CAISDLPQSGTGELFF.

The V gene is TRBV6-5, the J gene TRBJ2-1, with unresolved D. V lost 2 bases and J 0 bases, leaving 11 bases between the germline ends. Germline V gene sequence: CDR1 MNHEY, CDR2 SVGAGI. The CDR3 spans 16 residues. In nucleotides, the CDR3 is TGTGCCAGCAGTTACGACATCCCGAGCTCCTACAATGAGCAGTTCTTC. Translation gives CASSYDIPSSYNEQFF.

Only a few counts were recorded for this clone. The rearrangement links TRBV19 to TRBJ1-6; D perhaps matches TRBD1 (6 bases). The CDR3 extends over 15 amino acids. Trimming took off 4 bases at V and 8 bases at J, with 15 bases between the two ends. In germline, CDR1 is LNHDA, CDR2 SQIVND (reference sequence). CDR3 protein: CASSTIGRGDSPLHF. CDR3 bases: TGTGCCAGTAGTACGATTGGGAGGGGGGATTCACCCCTCCACTTT. The full variable domain, with the rest looked up from reference TRBV19 and TRBJ1-6, is DGGITQSPKYLFRKEGQNVTLSCEQNLNHDAMYWYRQDPGQGLRLIYYSQIVNDFQKGDIAEGYSVSREKKESFPLTVTSAQKNPTAFYLCASSTIGRGDSPLHFGNGTRLTVT.